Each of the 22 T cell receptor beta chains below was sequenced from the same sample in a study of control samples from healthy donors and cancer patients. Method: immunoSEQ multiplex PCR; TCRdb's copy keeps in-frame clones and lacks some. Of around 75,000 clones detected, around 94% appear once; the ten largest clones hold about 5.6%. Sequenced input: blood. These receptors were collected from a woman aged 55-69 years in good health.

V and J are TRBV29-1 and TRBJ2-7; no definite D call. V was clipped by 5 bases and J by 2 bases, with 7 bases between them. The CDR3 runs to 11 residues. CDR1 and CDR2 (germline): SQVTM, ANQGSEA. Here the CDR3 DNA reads TGCAGCGTTACTCAAGCCTACGAGCAGTACTTC. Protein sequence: CSVTQAYEQYF.

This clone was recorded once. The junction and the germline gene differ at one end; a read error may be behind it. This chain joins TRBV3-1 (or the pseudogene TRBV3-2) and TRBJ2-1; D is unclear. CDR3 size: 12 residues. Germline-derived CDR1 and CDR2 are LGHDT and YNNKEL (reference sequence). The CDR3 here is CAGSQEVRKQFF. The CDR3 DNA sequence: TGTGCCGGCAGCCAAGAGGTGCGGAAGCAGTTCTTC.

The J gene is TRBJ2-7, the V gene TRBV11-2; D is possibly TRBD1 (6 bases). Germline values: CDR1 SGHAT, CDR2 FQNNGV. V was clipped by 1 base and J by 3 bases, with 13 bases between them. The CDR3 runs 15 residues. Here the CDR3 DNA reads TGTGCCAGCAGCTTAGTAAAGGGACAAAACTACGAGCAGTACTTC. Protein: CASSLVKGQNYEQYF.

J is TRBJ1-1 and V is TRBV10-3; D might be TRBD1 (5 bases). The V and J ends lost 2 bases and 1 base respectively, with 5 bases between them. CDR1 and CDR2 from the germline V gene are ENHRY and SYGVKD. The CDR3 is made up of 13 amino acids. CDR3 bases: TGTGCCATCAGTGAGAGGGGGAACACTGAAGCTTTCTTT. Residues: CAISERGNTEAFF.

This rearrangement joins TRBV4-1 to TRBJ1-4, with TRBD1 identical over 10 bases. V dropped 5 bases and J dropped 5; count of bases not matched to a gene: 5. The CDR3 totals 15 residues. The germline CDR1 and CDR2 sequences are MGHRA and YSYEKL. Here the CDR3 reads CASSSRQGANEKLFF. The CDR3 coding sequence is TGCGCCAGCAGCTCAAGACAGGGGGCGAATGAAAAACTGTTTTTT.

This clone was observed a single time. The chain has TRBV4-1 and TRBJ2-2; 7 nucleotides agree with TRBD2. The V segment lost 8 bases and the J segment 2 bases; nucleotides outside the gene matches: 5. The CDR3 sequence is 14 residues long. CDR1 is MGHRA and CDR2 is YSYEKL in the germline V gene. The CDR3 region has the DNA TGCGCCAGCCGCGGGAGAGAAAACACCGGGGAGCTGTTTTTT. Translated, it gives CASRGRENTGELFF.

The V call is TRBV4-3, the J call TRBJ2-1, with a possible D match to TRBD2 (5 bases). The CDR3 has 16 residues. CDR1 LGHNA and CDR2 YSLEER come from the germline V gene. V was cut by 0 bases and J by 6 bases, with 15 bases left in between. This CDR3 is CASSQESGIPSNEQFF. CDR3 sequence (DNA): TGCGCCAGCAGCCAAGAGTCGGGAATCCCTAGCAATGAGCAGTTCTTC.

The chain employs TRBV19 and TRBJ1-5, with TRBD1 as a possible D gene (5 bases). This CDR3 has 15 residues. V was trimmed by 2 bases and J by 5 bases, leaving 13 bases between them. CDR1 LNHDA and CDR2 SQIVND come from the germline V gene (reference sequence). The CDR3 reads CASSIQTEPHQPQHF. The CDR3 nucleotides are TGTGCCAGTAGTATACAGACAGAGCCTCATCAGCCCCAGCATTTT.

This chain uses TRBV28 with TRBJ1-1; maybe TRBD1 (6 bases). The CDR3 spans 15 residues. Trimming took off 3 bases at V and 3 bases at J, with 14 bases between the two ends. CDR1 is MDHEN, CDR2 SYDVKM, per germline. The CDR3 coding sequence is TGTGCCAGCAGTTTGCGGGGTAGGGGGTACACTGAAGCTTTCTTT. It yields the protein CASSLRGRGYTEAFF.

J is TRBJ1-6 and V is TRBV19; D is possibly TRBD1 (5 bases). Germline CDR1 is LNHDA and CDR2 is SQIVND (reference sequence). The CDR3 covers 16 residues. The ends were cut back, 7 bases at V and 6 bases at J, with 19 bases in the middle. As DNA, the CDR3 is TGTGCCAGTAAGGACGGGACCTCCGAACGTAATTCACCCCTCCACTTT. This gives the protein CASKDGTSERNSPLHF.

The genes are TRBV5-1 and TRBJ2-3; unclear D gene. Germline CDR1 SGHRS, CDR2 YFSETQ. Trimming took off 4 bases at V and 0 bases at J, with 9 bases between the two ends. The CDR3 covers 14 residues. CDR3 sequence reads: CASSSEISTDTQYF. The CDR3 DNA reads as TGCGCCAGCAGCAGCGAAATTAGCACAGATACGCAGTATTTT.

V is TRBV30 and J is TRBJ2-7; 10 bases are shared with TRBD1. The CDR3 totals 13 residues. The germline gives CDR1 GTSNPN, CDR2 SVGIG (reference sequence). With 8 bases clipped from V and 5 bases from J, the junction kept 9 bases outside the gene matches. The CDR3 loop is CARERQGADEQYF. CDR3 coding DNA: TGTGCCCGGGAGCGACAGGGGGCGGACGAGCAGTACTTC. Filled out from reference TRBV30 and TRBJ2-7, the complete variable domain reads SQTIHQWPATLVQPVGSPLSLECTVEGTSNPNLYWYRQAAGRGLQLLFYSVGIGQISSEVPQNLSASRPQDRQFILSSKKLLLSDSGFYLCARERQGADEQYFGPGTRLTVT.

CDR3 in amino acids: CASSPGAQRYGYTF. The DNA of the CDR3 is TGTGCCAGCAGTCCCGGAGCTCAACGCTATGGCTACACCTTC. J is TRBJ1-2 and V is TRBV28, with D uncertain. V lost 5 bases to trimming and J lost 4 bases, with 14 bases between them. The CDR3 totals 14 residues. Germline V gives CDR1 MDHEN, CDR2 SYDVKM.

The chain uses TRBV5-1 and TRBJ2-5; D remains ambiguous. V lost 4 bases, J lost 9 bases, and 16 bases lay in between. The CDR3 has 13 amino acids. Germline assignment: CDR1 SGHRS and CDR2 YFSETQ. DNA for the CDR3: TGCGCCAGCAGCCCAGACCCGGAAGGGTCCCAGTACTTC. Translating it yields CASSPDPEGSQYF.

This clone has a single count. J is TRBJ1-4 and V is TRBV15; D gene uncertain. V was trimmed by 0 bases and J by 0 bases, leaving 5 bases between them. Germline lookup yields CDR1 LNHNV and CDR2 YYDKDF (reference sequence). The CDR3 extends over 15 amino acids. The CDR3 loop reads CATSRERATNEKLFF. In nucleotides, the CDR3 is TGTGCCACCAGCAGAGAGAGGGCAACTAATGAAAAACTGTTTTTT.

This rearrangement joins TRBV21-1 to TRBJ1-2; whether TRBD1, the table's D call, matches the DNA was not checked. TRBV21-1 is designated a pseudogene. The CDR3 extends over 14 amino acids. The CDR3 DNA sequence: TGTGCCAGCAGCAAAGTACAGCCCCCACAAGGCTACACCTTC. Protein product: CASSKVQPPQGYTF.

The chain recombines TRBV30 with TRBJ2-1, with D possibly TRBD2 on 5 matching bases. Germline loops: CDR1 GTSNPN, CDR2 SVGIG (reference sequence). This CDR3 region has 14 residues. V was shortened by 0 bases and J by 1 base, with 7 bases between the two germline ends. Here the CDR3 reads CAWSVRESYNEQFF. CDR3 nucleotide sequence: TGTGCCTGGAGTGTGAGGGAGTCCTACAATGAGCAGTTCTTC.

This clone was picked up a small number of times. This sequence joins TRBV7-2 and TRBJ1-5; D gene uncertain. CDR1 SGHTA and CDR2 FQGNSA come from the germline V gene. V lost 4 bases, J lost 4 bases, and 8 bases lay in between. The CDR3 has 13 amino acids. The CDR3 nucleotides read TGTGCCAGCAGCTGGACTGATAATCAGCCCCAGCATTTT. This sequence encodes CASSWTDNQPQHF.

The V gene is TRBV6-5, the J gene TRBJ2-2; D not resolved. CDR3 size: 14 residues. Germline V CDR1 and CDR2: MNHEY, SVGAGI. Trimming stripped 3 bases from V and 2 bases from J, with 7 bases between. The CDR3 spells CASSYQTNTGELFF. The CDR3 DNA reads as TGTGCCAGCAGTTATCAGACTAACACCGGGGAGCTGTTTTTT.

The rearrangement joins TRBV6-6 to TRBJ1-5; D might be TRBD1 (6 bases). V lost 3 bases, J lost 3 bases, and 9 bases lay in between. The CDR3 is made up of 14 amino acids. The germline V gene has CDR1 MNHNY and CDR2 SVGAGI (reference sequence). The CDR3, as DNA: TGTGCCAGCAGTTATCGACAGGACAATCAGCCCCAGCATTTT. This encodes CASSYRQDNQPQHF.

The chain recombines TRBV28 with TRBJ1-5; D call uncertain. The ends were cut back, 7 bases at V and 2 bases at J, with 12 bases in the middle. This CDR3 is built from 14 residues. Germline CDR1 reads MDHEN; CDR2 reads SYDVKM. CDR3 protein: CASNGGQGNQPQHF. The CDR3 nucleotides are TGTGCCAGCAACGGCGGGCAGGGCAATCAGCCCCAGCATTTT.

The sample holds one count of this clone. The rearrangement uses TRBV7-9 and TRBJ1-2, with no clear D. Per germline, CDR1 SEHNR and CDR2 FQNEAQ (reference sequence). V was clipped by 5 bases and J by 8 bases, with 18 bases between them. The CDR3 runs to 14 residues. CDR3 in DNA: TGTGCCAGCAGCCCGATGCCTGGAGCCGGGGGCTACACCTTC. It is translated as CASSPMPGAGGYTF. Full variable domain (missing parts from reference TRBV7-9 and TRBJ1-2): DTGVSQNPRHKITKRGQNVTFRCDPISEHNRLYWYRQTLGQGPEFLTYFQNEAQLEKSRLLSDRFSAERPKGSFSTLEIQRTEQGDSAMYLCASSPMPGAGGYTFGSGTRLTVV.